This entry describes one T cell receptor (beta chain). The target antigen is unknown. TCRdb reprocessed the RT-PCR reads via MiXCR and lists one record per CDR3 protein. The sample lists a few thousand distinct CDR3 sequences; roughly 67% were seen once. This record comes from a study of yellow fever vaccine responses in identical twins. Notes on the study in general: Reported findings indicate that twins' vaccine T cell responses seemed partially convergent, partially personalized.

V shed 4 bases and J 9 bases; nucleotides not matched to a gene: 6. In germline, CDR1 is SGDLS, CDR2 YYNGEE. The CDR3 covers 13 residues. The receptor was isolated from a young woman who received the yellow fever vaccine. The chain recombines TRBV9 with TRBJ2-1; 8 positions match TRBD2. Material: T cells from blood (PBMCs), unsorted or a sorted subset (not recorded which), obtained before or after yellow fever vaccination (not recorded which). CDR3 region: CASSMGLESEQFF. The CDR3 nucleotides read TGTGCCAGCAGCATGGGACTAGAAAGTGAGCAGTTCTTC.